Presented here are 29 T cell receptor beta chains from one specimen sequenced in a study of CD8 T cells in Susac syndrome. Random-hexamer reverse transcription was applied to about 0.45 to 1 ug RNA. MiXCR was run by TCRdb on the immunoSEQ multiplex PCR reads, yielding one entry per CDR3 protein. The sample has roughly 200,000 distinct CDR3 sequences, 90% to 95% seen once; the top ten hold around 0.11%. The sequencing input was CD4+ T cells from PBMCs. The receptors were gathered from a human donor with Susac syndrome.

The CDR3 spells CASSLRGKDTDTQYF. CDR3 in DNA: TGTGCCAGCAGCTTGCGGGGAAAAGACACAGATACGCAGTATTTT. V usage is TRBV7-2 and J usage is TRBJ2-3; TRBD2 is a possible D gene (6 bases). This CDR3 contains 15 residues. Germline assignment: CDR1 SGHTA and CDR2 FQGNSA. Trimming removed 3 bases from V and 2 bases from J, with 12 bases in between.

J is TRBJ2-2 and V is TRBV9; weak D call: TRBD1 (6 bases). The CDR3 has 16 residues. Trimming removed 1 base at V and 1 base at J, with 11 bases between. The germline V gene has CDR1 SGDLS and CDR2 YYNGEE. CDR3 region: CASSVSGDLNTGELFF. The DNA of the CDR3 is TGTGCCAGCAGCGTATCAGGGGACCTGAACACCGGGGAGCTGTTTTTT.

The rearrangement uses TRBV3-1 and TRBJ2-6; D not certain. The length of the CDR3 is 14 residues. Trimming took off 5 bases at V and 3 bases at J, with 8 bases between the two ends. Germline lookup yields CDR1 LGHDT and CDR2 YNNKEL (reference sequence). CDR3 nucleotides: TGTGCCAGCAGCGTCTCCAGTGGGGCCAACGTCCTGACTTTC. As protein: CASSVSSGANVLTF.

V usage is TRBV4-3 and J usage is TRBJ1-1, with 7 bases lining up with TRBD1. V lost 4 bases to trimming and J lost 4 bases; unmatched junction nucleotides: 9. The germline gives CDR1 LGHNA, CDR2 YSLEER. This CDR3 is built from 15 residues. CDR3 in DNA: TGCGCCAGCAGCCTCGAGCAGGGGGGGTTCACTGAAGCTTTCTTT. Amino acid sequence: CASSLEQGGFTEAFF.

The genes are TRBV2 and TRBJ1-2; D gene unclear. This CDR3 spans 12 amino acids. V was clipped by 5 bases and J by 1 base, with 5 bases between them. From germline, CDR1 is SNHLY and CDR2 FYNNEI. The CDR3 spells CASSQNNYGYTF. CDR3 in DNA: TGTGCCAGCAGTCAGAATAACTATGGCTACACCTTC.

The chain combines TRBV2 with TRBJ2-1; D is unclear. Trimming removed 2 bases at V and 12 bases at J, with 5 bases between. This CDR3 spans 10 amino acids. The germline CDR1 and CDR2 sequences are SNHLY and FYNNEI. Written as DNA, the CDR3 is TGTGCCAGCAGTGAATGGGTGCAGTTCTTC. Its translation is CASSEWVQFF.

The V gene is TRBV7-2, the J gene TRBJ2-7; D gene uncertain. This CDR3 comprises 14 residues. Germline CDR1 SGHTA, CDR2 FQGNSA. V lost 3 bases to trimming and J lost 6 bases, with 15 bases between them. The DNA of the CDR3 is TGTGCCAGCAGCTTCTTGGTAGGGTCAGGCGAGCAGTACTTC. Translating gives CASSFLVGSGEQYF.

The CDR3 region has the DNA TGTGCCAGCAGCTTCCCCACTAGCACAGATACGCAGTATTTT. Protein: CASSFPTSTDTQYF. This chain joins TRBV7-9 and TRBJ2-3; D is undetermined. Germline-derived CDR1 and CDR2 are SEHNR and FQNEAQ (reference sequence). The CDR3 runs 14 residues. With 3 bases removed from V and 0 bases from J, the gap between germline ends came to 7 bases. The full variable domain, its missing parts supplied by reference TRBV7-9 and TRBJ2-3, is DTGVSQNPRHKITKRGQNVTFRCDPISEHNRLYWYRQTLGQGPEFLTYFQNEAQLEKSRLLSDRFSAERPKGSFSTLEIQRTEQGDSAMYLCASSFPTSTDTQYFGPGTRLTVL.

The chain uses TRBV29-1 and TRBJ2-3, with D perhaps matching TRBD1 or TRBD2 (5 bases each). Germline loops: CDR1 SQVTM, CDR2 ANQGSEA. The CDR3 is made up of 13 amino acids. The V end lost 2 bases, the J end lost 2 bases, and 8 bases lay between the germline ends. Written as DNA, the CDR3 is TGCAGCGTTGAAAGGGACCCCACAGATACGCAGTATTTT. Encoded protein: CSVERDPTDTQYF.

The chain carries TRBV29-1 and TRBJ1-2, with 10 bases fitting TRBD1. The J segment lost 4 bases and the V segment lost 6 bases, leaving 5 bases of the junction unmatched. Germline CDR1 is SQVTM and CDR2 is ANQGSEA. The CDR3 contains 13 residues. The CDR3 DNA sequence: TGCAGCGTAGGGGACAGGGGCTCCTATGGCTACACCTTC. Its translation: CSVGDRGSYGYTF.

The J gene is TRBJ1-4, the V gene TRBV29-1, with a tentative D call TRBD1 (6 bases). The CDR3 totals 14 residues. V was cut by 1 base and J by 7 bases, with 13 bases left in between. Per germline, CDR1 SQVTM and CDR2 ANQGSEA. In nucleotides, the CDR3 is TGCAGCGTTGAAGGCCCCGAAGGGGGTGAAAAACTGTTTTTT. The encoded protein is CSVEGPEGGEKLFF.

The chain employs TRBV7-2 and TRBJ1-2; 9 nucleotides line up with TRBD1. The ends lost 5 bases at V and 5 bases at J; junction bases unmatched: 6. The CDR3 totals 14 residues. In germline, CDR1 is SGHTA, CDR2 FQGNSA. The CDR3 region has the DNA TGTGCCAGCAGCGGTCAACAGGGGGCATATGGCTACACCTTC. Translating it yields CASSGQQGAYGYTF. The full variable domain, completed using reference TRBV7-2 and TRBJ1-2, is GAGVSQSPSNKVTEKGKDVELRCDPISGHTALYWYRQSLGQGLEFLIYFQGNSAPDKSGLPSDRFSAERTGGSVSTLTIQRTQQEDSAVYLCASSGQQGAYGYTFGSGTRLTVV.

The rearrangement joins TRBV12-3 or TRBV12-4 to TRBJ2-3, with 7 bases aligning to TRBD2. CDR3 length: 14 residues. V was clipped by 6 bases and J by 1 base; unmatched bases: 4. The DNA of the CDR3 is TGTGCCAGCAGGTTTAGCGGGCGCACAGATACGCAGTATTTT. Translating it yields CASRFSGRTDTQYF.

The chain couples TRBV14 to TRBJ2-1; 10 positions agree with TRBD2. The germline V gene has CDR1 SGHDN and CDR2 FVKESK. V was clipped by 2 bases and J by 0 bases; unmatched bases: 4. This CDR3 spans 17 amino acids. Here the CDR3 reads CASSQLSGGLSYNEQFF. CDR3 nucleotides: TGTGCCAGCAGCCAACTTAGCGGGGGGCTCTCCTACAATGAGCAGTTCTTC.

The chain joins TRBV5-1 to TRBJ1-2; the match to TRBD1 covers 10 bases. Germline V gene sequence: CDR1 SGHRS, CDR2 YFSETQ. The V gene end was trimmed by 6 bases and the J gene end by 8 bases; junction bases not matched to a gene: 10. The CDR3 has 14 amino acids. The CDR3 reads CASKNSGTGDGYTF. The CDR3 nucleotides are TGCGCCAGCAAGAACTCCGGGACAGGGGACGGCTACACCTTC.

The V and J genes are TRBV30 and TRBJ2-7; the D gene is possibly TRBD2 (6 bases). This CDR3 comprises 13 residues. Germline V lookup: CDR1 GTSNPN, CDR2 SVGIG (reference sequence). V was pared by 4 bases and J by 7 bases, with 17 bases between. The CDR3 reads CAWTLMTGGEQYF. In nucleotides, the CDR3 is TGTGCCTGGACCCTCATGACCGGAGGGGAGCAGTACTTC.

V usage is TRBV9 and J usage is TRBJ1-4; TRBD1 might be the D (5 bases). V gave up 0 bases and J gave up 8 bases, with 17 bases separating them. Germline assignment: CDR1 SGDLS and CDR2 YYNGEE. This CDR3 is built from 16 residues. The CDR3 reads CASSVAPGRGTEKLFF. The CDR3 DNA reads TGTGCCAGCAGCGTAGCTCCAGGGCGGGGGACCGAAAAACTGTTTTTT.

V and J are TRBV7-2 and TRBJ2-1; D not certain. This CDR3 is 15 amino acids long. V lost 5 bases to trimming and J lost 2 bases, with 13 bases between them. CDR1 and CDR2 from the germline V gene are SGHTA and FQGNSA. The CDR3 DNA reads TGTGCCAGCAGCCCTGAGGTGGGAACCTACAATGAGCAGTTCTTC. The encoded protein is CASSPEVGTYNEQFF.

The chain has TRBV20-1 and TRBJ2-5; D possibly corresponds to TRBD2 (6 bases). The germline V gene has CDR1 DFQATT and CDR2 SNEGSKA (reference sequence). The CDR3 runs to 12 residues. Trimming pared 3 bases from V and 5 bases from J, leaving 10 bases between. CDR3 coding DNA: TGCAGTGCTAGGGGGGGTGCGGAGACCCAGTACTTC. Its protein product is CSARGGAETQYF.

The chain links TRBV20-1 to TRBJ1-2, with 7 positions matching TRBD1. The CDR3 length is 13 residues. The ends lost 3 bases at V and 7 bases at J; junction bases unmatched: 8. Germline V gene data show CDR1 as DFQATT and CDR2 as SNEGSKA (reference sequence). CDR3 DNA sequence: TGCAGTGCTAGTCCCAGGGGGATCGCTGGCTACACCTTC. It translates to CSASPRGIAGYTF.

This chain uses TRBV5-1 with TRBJ1-1; maybe TRBD1 (6 bases). CDR3 size: 13 residues. V was cut by 2 bases and J by 3 bases, with 8 bases left in between. CDR1 and CDR2 from the germline V gene are SGHRS and YFSETQ. The CDR3 nucleotides are TGCGCCAGCAGCTTTAGACAGGACACTGAAGCTTTCTTT. This gives the protein CASSFRQDTEAFF.

The chain is built from TRBV3-1 and TRBJ2-3; D is unresolved. Germline CDR1 is LGHDT and CDR2 is YNNKEL (reference sequence). This CDR3 has 11 residues. V was trimmed by 0 bases and J by 8 bases, leaving 3 bases between them. CDR3 coding DNA: TGTGCCAGCAGCCAAGACCTTACGCAGTATTTT. Its translation: CASSQDLTQYF.

The V gene is TRBV12-3 or TRBV12-4, the J gene TRBJ2-5; 12 bases map to TRBD2. The CDR3 runs to 17 residues. The J segment lost 7 bases and the V segment lost 6 bases, leaving 15 bases of the junction unmatched. For the CDR3, the DNA is TGTGCCAGCAGAACTAGCGGGGGGCTTGGCCATAAAGGGACCCAGTACTTC. It encodes CASRTSGGLGHKGTQYF.

The chain uses TRBV2 and TRBJ1-6; D gene unclear. The CDR3 is 12 amino acids. Deletions cut 6 bases from V and 12 bases from J, with 12 bases between. CDR1 and CDR2 from the germline V gene are SNHLY and FYNNEI. The chain's CDR3 is CASRGWEVPLHF. Here the CDR3 DNA reads TGTGCCAGCAGGGGGTGGGAGGTACCCCTCCACTTT.

The chain carries TRBV19 and TRBJ2-7, with D tentatively TRBD1 (5 bases). Trimming cost V 3 bases and J 2 bases, with 8 bases left between them. Germline assignment: CDR1 LNHDA and CDR2 SQIVND (reference sequence). The CDR3 runs to 13 residues. CDR3 amino acids: CASSMTATYEQYF. CDR3 DNA: TGTGCCAGTAGTATGACAGCTACCTACGAGCAGTACTTC.

V and J are TRBV11-2 and TRBJ2-1, with D possibly being TRBD2 (5 bases). With 5 bases removed from V and 5 bases from J, the gap between germline ends came to 10 bases. The CDR3 has 13 amino acids. From germline, CDR1 is SGHAT and CDR2 FQNNGV. The CDR3 spells CASSAAEDNEQFF. CDR3 in DNA: TGTGCCAGCAGCGCGGCGGAGGACAATGAGCAGTTCTTC.

The chain combines TRBV5-4 with TRBJ2-1; no definite D call. Trimming cost V 1 base and J 8 bases, with 7 bases left between them. This CDR3 has 12 residues. The germline V gene has CDR1 SGHNT and CDR2 YYREEE (reference sequence). The CDR3 sequence is CASSLNSHEQFF. The CDR3 region has the DNA TGTGCCAGCAGCTTGAATTCCCATGAGCAGTTCTTC.

The CDR3 sequence is CASSPQLAGDPDTQYF. The CDR3 DNA is TGTGCCAGCAGTCCCCAACTAGCGGGGGACCCAGATACGCAGTATTTT. V is TRBV11-1 and J is TRBJ2-3, with 11 bases aligning to TRBD2. The germline CDR1 and CDR2 sequences are SGHAT and FQDESV (reference sequence). Trimming removed 6 bases from V and 4 bases from J; junction bases left unmatched: 9. The CDR3 contains 16 residues.

The rearrangement uses TRBV5-1 and TRBJ2-2, with D possibly called TRBD1 or TRBD2 (5 bases each). The germline V gene encodes CDR1 SGHRS and CDR2 YFSETQ. CDR3 length: 15 amino acids. V lost 7 bases and J lost 5, with 18 bases in between. Written as DNA, the CDR3 is TGCGCCAGCTCGCCCGGGACGGCGTTTACCGGGGAGCTGTTTTTT. Translated: CASSPGTAFTGELFF.